Below are 18 T cell receptor beta chains sequenced from a single sample in a study of T-cell memory formation after mild COVID-19. TCRdb reanalysed the 5' RACE reads using MiXCR and keeps one entry per CDR3 protein. Among some 490,000 distinct CDR3 sequences listed, about 20% were seen once. Sequenced: PBMCs or a T cell subset sorted from them (not recorded which). The receptors originated from an adult woman who had mild COVID-19 (a few samples of this study predate the infection). Cell type and time point are not known.

The V gene is TRBV18, the J gene TRBJ2-2, with 12 nucleotides matching TRBD2. The CDR3 runs 19 residues. V shed 4 bases, J shed 0 bases, and the junction held 9 bases outside the gene matches. Germline values: CDR1 KGHSH, CDR2 LQKENI. CDR3 sequence: CASSLRLAGANANTGELFF. As DNA, the CDR3 is TGTGCCAGCTCACTACGACTAGCGGGAGCAAACGCGAACACCGGGGAGCTGTTTTTT.

This clonotype was seen a few times. This chain connects TRBV12-3 or TRBV12-4 to TRBJ2-1; D is undetermined. Between the trimmed V and J ends, which lost 3 bases and 12 bases, there was a span of 12 bases. The CDR3 sequence is 12 residues long. The chain's CDR3 is CASSLGREGQFF. The DNA of the CDR3 is TGTGCCAGCAGTTTGGGAAGGGAAGGGCAGTTCTTC.

The chain employs TRBV15 and TRBJ1-2; the D is unclear. V lost 2 bases and J lost 3, with 7 bases in between. CDR3 length equals 13 residues. CDR1 and CDR2 (germline): LNHNV, YYDKDF (reference sequence). CDR3 loop: CATSRQDYYGYTF. The CDR3, as DNA: TGTGCCACCAGCAGACAGGACTACTATGGCTACACCTTC.

There are a few counts of this clonotype. The gene calls are TRBV9 and TRBJ2-5; D is perhaps TRBD1 or TRBD2 (5 bases each). CDR1 and CDR2 from the germline V gene are SGDLS and YYNGEE. This CDR3 comprises 16 residues. Deletions cut 4 bases from V and 4 bases from J, with 20 bases between. CDR3: CASSPRGGQVGETQYF. The CDR3 region has the DNA TGTGCCAGCAGCCCCCGAGGAGGACAAGTGGGAGAGACCCAGTACTTC. The full variable domain, completed using reference TRBV9 and TRBJ2-5, is DSGVTQTPKHLITATGQRVTLRCSPRSGDLSVYWYQQSLDQGLQFLIQYYNGEERAKGNILERFSAQQFPDLHSELNLSSLELGDSALYFCASSPRGGQVGETQYFGPGTRLLVL.

The rearrangement joins TRBV20-1 to TRBJ2-3, with D possibly matching TRBD2 (6 bases). In germline, CDR1 is DFQATT, CDR2 SNEGSKA (reference sequence). This CDR3 comprises 13 residues. V was trimmed by 0 bases and J by 5 bases, leaving 9 bases between them. Written as DNA, the CDR3 is TGCAGTGCTAGAGATCGGAGGGGAGATACGCAGTATTTT. Its translation: CSARDRRGDTQYF.

The chain uses TRBV7-2 and TRBJ2-7; 8 bases line up with TRBD1. V lost 10 bases, J lost 2 bases, and 10 bases stayed unmatched. The germline V gene encodes CDR1 SGHTA and CDR2 FQGNSA. The CDR3 runs to 14 residues. CDR3 sequence: CATGTGTGPYEQYF. As DNA, the CDR3 is TGTGCCACGGGGACCGGGACAGGACCCTACGAGCAGTACTTC.

The chain carries TRBV11-1 and TRBJ1-1; D possibly corresponds to TRBD1 (6 bases). Per the germline V gene, CDR1 is SGHAT and CDR2 is FQDESV (reference sequence). The CDR3 sequence is 15 residues long. The V end was cut by 5 bases, the J end by 2 bases, with 15 bases between. CDR3 region: CASSPRRQANTEAFF. The CDR3 DNA is TGTGCCAGCAGCCCCCGAAGACAGGCCAACACTGAAGCTTTCTTT.

In this sample, this clonotype turned up a few times. CDR3 protein: CASSLQGHNQPQHF. The CDR3 DNA reads TGTGCCAGCAGTTTACAGGGTCATAATCAGCCCCAGCATTTT. This chain joins TRBV12-3 or TRBV12-4 and TRBJ1-5; D may be TRBD1 (5 bases). The CDR3 has 14 residues. V was shortened by 2 bases and J by 4 bases, with 9 bases between the two germline ends.

This chain joins TRBV5-5 and TRBJ2-6; TRBD1 is a possible D gene (6 bases). In germline, CDR1 is SGHKS, CDR2 YYEKEE (reference sequence). Trimming took 2 bases from V and 4 from J, leaving 22 bases between them. The length of the CDR3 is 19 residues. The CDR3 region has the DNA TGTGCCAGCAGCTTTGGGGACATCCCCTTGGTGTCGGGGGCCAACGTCCTGACTTTC. Its protein product is CASSFGDIPLVSGANVLTF.

Ten or more counts support this clonotype. V is TRBV7-2 and J is TRBJ2-1, with TRBD2 matching 16 bases. The ends lost 5 bases at V and 4 bases at J; junction bases unmatched: 5. The CDR3 runs to 17 residues. CDR1 and CDR2 (germline): SGHTA, FQGNSA. CDR3 region: CASSAPGLAGGYNEQFF. For the CDR3, the DNA is TGTGCCAGCAGCGCCCCGGGACTAGCGGGGGGGTACAATGAGCAGTTCTTC.

The gene calls are TRBV18 and TRBJ2-1, with 10 nucleotides matching TRBD2. CDR3 length: 19 residues. After removal of 3 bases from V and 7 bases from J, the junction contained 18 bases not matched to a gene. CDR1 KGHSH and CDR2 LQKENI come from the germline V gene. The chain's CDR3 is CASSPRIGSGGSGWNEQFF. CDR3 bases: TGTGCCAGCTCACCCCGGATTGGTAGCGGGGGGTCAGGATGGAATGAGCAGTTCTTC.

This clonotype has only a few counts. This chain uses TRBV4-2 with TRBJ2-7, with D perhaps assigned TRBD1 or TRBD2 (5 bases each). V was trimmed by 1 base and J by 0 bases, leaving 13 bases between them. CDR1 and CDR2 from the germline V gene are LGHNA and YNFKEQ. CDR3 length: 16 residues. CDR3 nucleotide sequence: TGTGCCAGCAGCCAAGTCGGGACGCCCAGCTCCTACGAGCAGTACTTC. Protein: CASSQVGTPSSYEQYF.

A single count supports this clonotype. This chain connects TRBV5-8 to TRBJ1-5; 7 bases align to TRBD1. The trim removed 5 bases at V and 2 bases at J, leaving 7 bases unmatched. Germline CDR1 SGHTS, CDR2 YDEGEE. This CDR3 has 15 residues. The CDR3 sequence is CASRPGQVGNQPQHF. The DNA of the CDR3 is TGTGCCAGCAGACCCGGACAGGTTGGCAATCAGCCCCAGCATTTT.

The CDR3 DNA reads TGTGCCAGCAGTAGACTAGCGGGGGAGAGCACAGATACGCAGTATTTT. This translates into CASSRLAGESTDTQYF. This rearrangement joins TRBV27 to TRBJ2-3; 12 bases fit TRBD2. This CDR3 comprises 16 residues. Germline CDR1 MNHEY, CDR2 SMNVEV (reference sequence). V dropped 5 bases and J dropped 0; count of bases not matched to a gene: 3.

The V call is TRBV7-9, the J call TRBJ2-1; D unclear. Trimming pared 0 bases from V and 2 bases from J, leaving 8 bases between. CDR1 is SEHNR, CDR2 FQNEAQ, per germline (reference sequence). The CDR3 contains 15 residues. The CDR3 region has the DNA TGTGCCAGCAGCTTAGCGTTCGGACCCTACAATGAGCAGTTCTTC. Residues: CASSLAFGPYNEQFF.

V and J are TRBV7-8 and TRBJ2-7; perhaps TRBD1 as D (6 bases). The V gene lost 3 bases and the J gene lost 2 bases, with 11 bases spanning the gap. CDR1 and CDR2 (germline): SGHVS, FQNEAQ. The CDR3 runs 14 residues. The CDR3 is CASSFRGSAYEQYF. DNA of the CDR3: TGTGCCAGCAGCTTCAGGGGAAGCGCCTACGAGCAGTACTTC.

The rearrangement links TRBV5-1 to TRBJ2-1; 8 nucleotides line up with TRBD2. The germline V gene encodes CDR1 SGHRS and CDR2 YFSETQ. The CDR3 sequence is 17 residues long. V gave up 0 bases and J gave up 8 bases; unmatched junction bases: 13. CDR3 coding DNA: TGCGCCAGCAGCTTGGCGAACGGGGGGGCAACTACCGATGAGCAGTTCTTC. Its translation: CASSLANGGATTDEQFF.

V is TRBV20-1 and J is TRBJ1-1, with D possibly matching TRBD1 (5 bases). This CDR3 is 14 amino acids long. From germline, CDR1 is DFQATT and CDR2 SNEGSKA (reference sequence). The V gene lost 2 bases and the J gene lost 2 bases, with 12 bases spanning the gap. In DNA, the CDR3 is TGCAGTGCTAGACGACCCCAGGGTAACACTGAAGCTTTCTTT. As protein: CSARRPQGNTEAFF.